These 29 T cell receptor beta chains share one sample of origin, sequenced in a study of identical twins (dated by TCRdb to between 2015 and 2016). The library relied on 5' RACE. The instrument was an Illumina HiSeq 2000. TCRdb redid the processing of the public reads, applying fastp at Q25 and MiXCR, and retained in-frame beta chains. Every entry covers one CDR3 protein and lists the most common genes and DNA from its rows. This sample is represented by around 250,000 distinct CDR3 sequences; about 9% of them were singletons. The ten top clones hold 2.5% to 3.5% of the sample. This sample also appeared in a second study, on yellow fever vaccine responses in identical twins.

The sequencing input was CD8+ T cells sorted from blood. The receptors stem from a woman between 18 and 29 years old in good health.

This clonotype turned up a few times. V is TRBV5-1 and J is TRBJ2-5; 8 bases agree with TRBD1. Germline V lookup: CDR1 SGHRS, CDR2 YFSETQ. The CDR3 runs to 16 residues. Losses at the gene ends were 1 base for V and 6 bases for J; bases not matched to a gene: 11. CDR3 protein: CASSLTPGGVTQTQYF. The CDR3 nucleotides are TGCGCCAGCAGCTTGACGCCAGGGGGCGTTACGCAGACCCAGTACTTC.

The sample holds many counts of this clonotype. The chain links TRBV2 to TRBJ2-7, with 9 bases identical to TRBD1. The CDR3 consists of 17 residues. Trimming removed 4 bases from V and 4 bases from J; junction bases left unmatched: 14. CDR1 and CDR2 from the germline V gene are SNHLY and FYNNEI. CDR3 nucleotides: TGTGCCAGCAGTGGGGCCTGGGACAGGGAATTGCCTTACGAGCAGTACTTC. Its translation: CASSGAWDRELPYEQYF.

J is TRBJ2-5 and V is TRBV27, with D hard to call. In germline, CDR1 is MNHEY, CDR2 SMNVEV (reference sequence). The germline V and J ends were trimmed by 2 bases and 1 base, with 8 bases remaining between them. The CDR3 totals 14 residues. The CDR3, as DNA: TGTGCCAGCAGTTTAATGGGCACCCAAGAGACCCAGTACTTC. Translating it yields CASSLMGTQETQYF.

The V and J genes are TRBV20-1 and TRBJ2-1; 8 nucleotides agree with TRBD1. The junction had 8 bases not matched to a gene; V was cut back by 6 bases and J by 4 bases. The CDR3 has 14 amino acids. From germline, CDR1 is DFQATT and CDR2 SNEGSKA (reference sequence). CDR3 DNA sequence: TGCAGTGCCACGGACAGGGCACAATACAATGAGCAGTTCTTC. The encoded protein is CSATDRAQYNEQFF.

Ten or more counts support this clonotype. The gene calls are TRBV6-2 or TRBV6-3 and TRBJ2-6, with D unclear. CDR3 length equals 21 residues. Germline V gene sequence: CDR1 MNHEY, CDR2 SVGEGT. The V end was cut by 2 bases, the J end by 0 bases, with 23 bases between. The CDR3 spells CASSYQGSDGNSNSGANVLTF. The CDR3 DNA sequence: TGTGCCAGCAGTTACCAAGGTAGTGATGGAAACAGCAACTCTGGGGCCAACGTCCTGACTTTC.

The chain uses TRBV3-1 and TRBJ2-7; D is perhaps TRBD2 (6 bases). Germline V lookup: CDR1 LGHDT, CDR2 YNNKEL (reference sequence). The CDR3 has 14 amino acids. Trimming removed 4 bases from V and 0 bases from J, with 10 bases in between. The chain's CDR3 is CASSPSGDSYEQYF. For the CDR3, the DNA is TGTGCCAGCAGCCCCTCGGGAGACTCCTACGAGCAGTACTTC.

This clonotype was seen a handful of times. The chain couples TRBV6-2 or TRBV6-3 to TRBJ2-7; 9 bases align to TRBD2. CDR1 and CDR2 (germline): MNHEY, SVGEGT. This CDR3 contains 15 residues. Unmatched junction bases numbered 6, after V lost 6 bases and J lost 0 bases. The CDR3 DNA follows: TGTGCCAGCAGCCTACTAGCGGGTGACTCCTACGAGCAGTACTTC. This translates into CASSLLAGDSYEQYF.

There are a few counts of this clonotype. The V and J genes are TRBV3-1 and TRBJ2-6; a weak D match, TRBD1 (6 bases). The CDR3 is made up of 18 amino acids. The germline V gene encodes CDR1 LGHDT and CDR2 YNNKEL (reference sequence). Between the trimmed V and J ends, which lost 5 bases and 0 bases, there was a span of 17 bases. CDR3 nucleotide sequence: TGTGCCAGCAGCGAGACCCTAGGACAGATCTCTGGGGCCAACGTCCTGACTTTC. Amino acid sequence: CASSETLGQISGANVLTF.

V gene TRBV3-1 combines with J gene TRBJ2-7; 14 bases line up with TRBD2. J was trimmed by 3 bases and V by 2 bases; bases with no gene match: 3. Germline values: CDR1 LGHDT, CDR2 YNNKEL (reference sequence). The length of the CDR3 is 16 residues. CDR3: CASSQRGLAGVYEQYF. In nucleotides, the CDR3 is TGTGCCAGCAGCCAACGGGGACTAGCGGGAGTCTACGAGCAGTACTTC.

This sequence joins TRBV7-9 and TRBJ2-1; D not certain. V was trimmed by 2 bases and J by 2 bases, leaving 4 bases between them. Per germline, CDR1 SEHNR and CDR2 FQNEAQ (reference sequence). The CDR3 totals 13 residues. CDR3 residues: CASSLSPYNEQFF. Written as DNA, the CDR3 is TGTGCCAGCAGCTTATCTCCCTACAATGAGCAGTTCTTC.

This clonotype showed up just a few times. The V call is TRBV4-1, the J call TRBJ2-7; D is unresolved. V lost 0 bases and J 2 bases, leaving 14 bases between the germline ends. Germline CDR1 is MGHRA and CDR2 is YSYEKL. The CDR3 length is 16 residues. CDR3 nucleotides: TGCGCCAGCAGCCAAGATCCGTCTCCCACTCCCTACGAGCAGTACTTC. This encodes CASSQDPSPTPYEQYF.

The gene calls are TRBV9 and TRBJ2-7; D is perhaps TRBD1 or TRBD2 (5 bases each). V was cut by 0 bases and J by 0 bases, with 25 bases left in between. The CDR3 has 20 residues. Germline lookup yields CDR1 SGDLS and CDR2 YYNGEE. The CDR3 bases are TGTGCCAGCAGCGTAGAGGACGGATGGTTTGGGGGTGGAGACTCCTACGAGCAGTACTTC. This codes for CASSVEDGWFGGGDSYEQYF.

This clonotype was detected only a few times. The chain combines TRBV9 with TRBJ2-2; 8 bases agree with TRBD2. Per germline, CDR1 SGDLS and CDR2 YYNGEE. The CDR3 totals 14 residues. V lost 0 bases to trimming and J lost 7 bases; unmatched junction nucleotides: 2. CDR3 in DNA: TGTGCCAGCAGCGTAGTCGGGGGGGTCGGGGAGCTGTTTTTT. It translates to CASSVVGGVGELFF.

This clonotype was detected only a few times. The chain combines TRBV5-1 with TRBJ2-1, with D possibly called TRBD1 or TRBD2 (5 bases each). The CDR3 contains 11 residues. CDR1 and CDR2 from the germline V gene are SGHRS and YFSETQ. V shed 7 bases and J shed 10 bases, with 12 bases lying between them. CDR3: CASVLGTEQFF. In DNA form, the CDR3 reads TGCGCCAGCGTACTAGGGACCGAGCAGTTCTTC.

This clonotype was observed a handful of times. The gene calls are TRBV7-9 and TRBJ1-5, with D possibly TRBD1 on 6 matching bases. This CDR3 spans 15 amino acids. V was pared by 4 bases and J by 6 bases, with 16 bases between. CDR1 and CDR2 (germline): SEHNR, FQNEAQ (reference sequence). Written as DNA, the CDR3 is TGTGCCAGCAGCTCGAACGACAGGCTCGGTCAGCCCCAGCATTTT. It encodes CASSSNDRLGQPQHF.

This clonotype was seen at least ten times. The chain carries TRBV29-1 and TRBJ2-5, with 12 bases fitting TRBD2. This CDR3 has 13 amino acids. V gave up 6 bases and J gave up 3 bases; unmatched junction bases: 2. CDR1 and CDR2 from the germline V gene are SQVTM and ANQGSEA. CDR3: CSVRLAGEETQYF. The CDR3 DNA reads as TGCAGCGTCAGACTAGCGGGGGAAGAGACCCAGTACTTC.

CDR3 region: CASRVGGALPYTGELFF. CDR3 sequence (DNA): TGTGCCAGCAGGGTGGGGGGGGCCCTACCGTACACCGGGGAGCTGTTTTTT. The rearrangement joins TRBV11-2 to TRBJ2-2; D is perhaps TRBD2 (7 bases). The CDR3 runs to 17 residues. V was trimmed by 6 bases and J by 3 bases, leaving 20 bases between them. Germline V gene data show CDR1 as SGHAT and CDR2 as FQNNGV.

In its sample, this clonotype was seen many times. The CDR3 DNA is TGTGCCAGCAGTTCCTCGTCCGGGAGCGGCTACACCTTC. Amino acid sequence: CASSSSSGSGYTF. The V gene is TRBV6-2 or TRBV6-3, the J gene TRBJ1-2, with D unclear. V shed 4 bases and J shed 8 bases, with 14 bases lying between them. Germline lookup yields CDR1 MNHEY and CDR2 SVGEGT. The CDR3 sequence is 13 residues long.

This rearrangement joins TRBV27 to TRBJ2-1; weak D call: TRBD2 (5 bases). Germline V CDR1 and CDR2: MNHEY, SMNVEV (reference sequence). Trimming pared 1 base from V and 14 bases from J, leaving 9 bases between. The CDR3 loop spans 11 amino acids. The CDR3 spells CASSLLGVEFF. As DNA, the CDR3 is TGTGCCAGCAGTTTATTGGGAGTGGAGTTCTTC.

This sequence joins TRBV20-1 and TRBJ2-7; the D gene is possibly TRBD2 (5 bases). The CDR3 totals 13 residues. The V end lost 1 base, the J end lost 1 base, and 8 bases lay between the germline ends. The germline V gene has CDR1 DFQATT and CDR2 SNEGSKA (reference sequence). CDR3 bases: TGCAGTGCTAGAGTTACTAGTTCCTACGAGCAGTACTTC. Translating it yields CSARVTSSYEQYF.

This clonotype has ten or more counts. V gene TRBV2 combines with J gene TRBJ2-7; 12 bases are a match to TRBD2. The CDR3 extends over 13 amino acids. The J segment lost 4 bases and the V segment lost 6 bases, leaving 1 base of the junction unmatched. Germline CDR1 and CDR2: SNHLY and FYNNEI. This CDR3 is CASRGTSGYEQYF. The CDR3 nucleotides are TGTGCCAGCAGGGGGACTAGCGGGTACGAGCAGTACTTC.

This clonotype has just a few counts. The chain is built from TRBV2 and TRBJ2-1; D not certain. The CDR3 runs to 12 residues. Germline CDR1 and CDR2: SNHLY and FYNNEI. Trimming removed 6 bases from V and 10 bases from J, with 13 bases in between. The CDR3 coding sequence is TGTGCCAGCAGGGGCTTAGGTAACGAGCAGTTCTTC. Translation: CASRGLGNEQFF.

The table lists this clonotype with many counts. The chain uses TRBV11-2 and TRBJ2-5; 10 nucleotides line up with TRBD2. The CDR3 extends over 15 amino acids. Looked up from germline, CDR1 is SGHAT and CDR2 is FQNNGV. V lost 2 bases, J lost 5 bases, and 5 bases stayed unmatched. CDR3 residues: CASSLLAGVSETQYF. The CDR3 nucleotides are TGTGCCAGCAGCTTACTAGCGGGAGTTTCGGAGACCCAGTACTTC.

This clonotype was seen repeatedly, ten times or more. The chain uses TRBV5-6 and TRBJ2-2; weak D call: TRBD2 (5 bases). This CDR3 spans 14 amino acids. CDR1 and CDR2 from the germline V gene are SGHDT and YYEEEE. V lost 5 bases, J lost 6 bases, and 14 bases lay in between. The CDR3 nucleotides read TGTGCCAGCAGTCTTACTAGTTCCTCCGGGGAGCTGTTTTTT. It is translated as CASSLTSSSGELFF.

This clonotype has ten or more counts. The chain employs TRBV29-1 and TRBJ2-7, with TRBD1 matching 8 bases. The V gene end was trimmed by 7 bases and the J gene end by 4 bases; junction bases not matched to a gene: 9. The CDR3 covers 13 residues. The germline V gene has CDR1 SQVTM and CDR2 ANQGSEA. The CDR3 sequence: CSARTGKGYEQYF. The DNA of the CDR3 is TGCAGCGCTCGGACAGGGAAAGGGTACGAGCAGTACTTC.

This clonotype was counted a few times. The chain uses TRBV3-1 and TRBJ2-2; 10 bases match TRBD2. J gave up 1 base and V 3 bases, and 2 bases lay outside the gene matches. CDR3 length: 16 amino acids. Looked up from germline, CDR1 is LGHDT and CDR2 is YNNKEL (reference sequence). The CDR3 DNA reads as TGTGCCAGCAGCCAGGTAGCGGGGGGGAACACCGGGGAGCTGTTTTTT. Protein sequence: CASSQVAGGNTGELFF. The full variable domain, in which reference TRBV3-1 and TRBJ2-2 provide the parts outside the CDR3, is DTAVSQTPKYLVTQMGNDKSIKCEQNLGHDTMYWYKQDSKKFLKIMFSYNNKELIINETVPNRFSPKSPDKAHLNLHINSLELGDSAVYFCASSQVAGGNTGELFFGEGSRLTVL.

V and J are TRBV19 and TRBJ2-1; 11 bases agree with TRBD1. This CDR3 has 14 amino acids. From germline, CDR1 is LNHDA and CDR2 SQIVND (reference sequence). The trim removed 3 bases at V and 8 bases at J, leaving 3 bases unmatched. CDR3 sequence (DNA): TGTGCCAGTAGTATGTGGACAGGGGGCGATGAGCAGTTCTTC. Its translation is CASSMWTGGDEQFF.

This clonotype was picked up many times. The chain recombines TRBV29-1 with TRBJ2-7, with a possible D match to TRBD2 (6 bases). This CDR3 contains 14 residues. Deletions cut 1 base from V and 1 base from J, with 11 bases between. Germline loops: CDR1 SQVTM, CDR2 ANQGSEA. The CDR3 DNA reads as TGCAGCGTTGAAGCGGGCGGGGCATCCTACGAGCAGTACTTC. It translates to CSVEAGGASYEQYF.

This clonotype showed up many times. The V gene is TRBV12-3 or TRBV12-4, the J gene TRBJ2-6; 10 bases align to TRBD1. The V segment lost 6 bases and the J segment 4 bases; nucleotides outside the gene matches: 3. This CDR3 comprises 15 residues. The CDR3 DNA reads TGTGCCAGCAGGGGACAGGGGACCGGGGCCAACGTCCTGACTTTC. This codes for CASRGQGTGANVLTF.